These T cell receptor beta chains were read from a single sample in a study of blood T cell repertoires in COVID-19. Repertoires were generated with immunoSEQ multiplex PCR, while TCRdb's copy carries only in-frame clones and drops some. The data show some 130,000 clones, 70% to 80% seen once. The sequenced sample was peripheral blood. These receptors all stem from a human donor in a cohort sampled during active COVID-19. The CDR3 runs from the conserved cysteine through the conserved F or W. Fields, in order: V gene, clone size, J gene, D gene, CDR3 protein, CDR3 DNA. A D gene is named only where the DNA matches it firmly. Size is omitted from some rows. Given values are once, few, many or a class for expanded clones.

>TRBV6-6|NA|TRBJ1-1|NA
CASSYSGGEGTEAFF
TGTGCCAGCAGTTACTCGGGAGGGGAAGGGACTGAAGCTTTCTTT
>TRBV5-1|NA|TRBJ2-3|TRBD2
CASSRRTSGGVVDTQYF
TGCGCCAGCAGCCGCCGGACTAGCGGGGGGGTAGTGGATACGCAGTATTTT
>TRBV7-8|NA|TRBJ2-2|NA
CASSLKGGTGELFF
TGTGCCAGCAGCTTGAAGGGGGGGACCGGGGAGCTGTTTTTT
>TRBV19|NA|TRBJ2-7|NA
CASSGAAGYEQYF
TGTGCCAGTAGTGGTGCGGCGGGTTACGAGCAGTACTTC
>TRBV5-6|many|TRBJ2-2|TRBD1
CASRFMTGAGELFF
TGTGCCAGCAGGTTCATGACAGGGGCGGGGGAGCTGTTTTTT
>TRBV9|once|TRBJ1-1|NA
CASSPRGLGEAFF
TGTGCCAGCAGTCCCAGGGGCCTCGGGGAAGCTTTCTTT
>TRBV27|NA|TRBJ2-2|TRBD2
CAIGLARARELFF
TGTGCCATCGGACTAGCCCGCGCCCGGGAGCTGTTTTTT
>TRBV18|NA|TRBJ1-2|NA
CASSPSRDSAGYTF
TGTGCCAGCTCACCGTCTCGAGACTCGGCGGGCTACACCTTC
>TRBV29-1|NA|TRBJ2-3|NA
CSVEQGLGGDTQYF
TGCAGCGTTGAGCAGGGGCTAGGTGGAGATACGCAGTATTTT
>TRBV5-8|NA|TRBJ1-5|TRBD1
CASSQTRGRGNQPQHF
TGTGCCAGCAGCCAAACCCGCGGCAGGGGGAATCAGCCCCAGCATTTT
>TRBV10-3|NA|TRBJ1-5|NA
CAIKAGEDQPQHF
TGTGCCATCAAGGCGGGTGAGGATCAGCCCCAGCATTTT
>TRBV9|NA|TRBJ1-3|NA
CASSVNGRLGNTIYF
TGTGCCAGCAGCGTAAACGGGAGGTTGGGAAACACCATATATTTT
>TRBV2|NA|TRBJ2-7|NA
CASRGQSYEQYF
TGTGCCAGCAGAGGACAGAGCTACGAGCAGTACTTC
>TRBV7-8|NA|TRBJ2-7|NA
CASSLTEGPSYEQYF
TGTGCCAGCAGCTTAACGGAGGGACCGTCCTACGAGCAGTACTTC
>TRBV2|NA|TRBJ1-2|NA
CASSESGLDYGYTF
TGTGCCAGCAGTGAATCCGGGTTGGACTATGGCTACACCTTC
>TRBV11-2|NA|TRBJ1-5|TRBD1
CASSYTTGDGNQPQHF
TGTGCCAGCAGCTATACCACAGGGGATGGCAATCAGCCCCAGCATTTT
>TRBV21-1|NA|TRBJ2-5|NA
CAIYRDRGKLEETQYF
TGTGCCATCTACCGGGACAGGGGGAAGTTGGAGGAGACCCAGTACTTC
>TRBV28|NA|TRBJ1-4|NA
CASQRRGGLFF
TGTGCCAGCCAGAGGAGGGGCGGACTGTTTTTT
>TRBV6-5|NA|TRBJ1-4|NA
CASSPGRRGEEKLFF
TGTGCCAGCAGTCCCGGACGAAGGGGTGAAGAAAAACTGTTTTTT
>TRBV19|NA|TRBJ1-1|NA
CASSRLLNTEAFF
TGTGCCAGTTCCCGACTGTTGAACACTGAAGCTTTCTTT
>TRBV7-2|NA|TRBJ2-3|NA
CASSLRPGTYTDTQYF
TGTGCCAGCAGCTTAAGGCCAGGGACTTACACAGATACGCAGTATTTT
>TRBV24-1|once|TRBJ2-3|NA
CATSHGGASTDTQYF
TGTGCCACCAGTCACGGAGGGGCTAGCACAGATACGCAGTATTTT
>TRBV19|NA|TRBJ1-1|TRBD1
CASSPRQGARTEAFF
TGTGCCAGTAGTCCCCGACAGGGGGCAAGGACTGAAGCTTTCTTT
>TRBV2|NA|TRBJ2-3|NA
CARGRDLDTQYF
TGTGCCAGAGGACGGGATCTAGATACGCAGTATTTT
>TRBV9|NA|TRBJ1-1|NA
CASSVGSLNTEAFF
TGTGCCAGCAGCGTGGGCTCCTTGAACACTGAAGCTTTCTTT
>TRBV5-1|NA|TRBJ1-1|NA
CASSFTDTEAFF
TGCGCCAGCAGCTTTACGGACACTGAAGCTTTCTTT
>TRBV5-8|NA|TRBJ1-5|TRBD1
CASSSDRGSNQPQHF
TGTGCCAGCAGCTCCGACAGGGGATCAAATCAGCCCCAGCATTTT
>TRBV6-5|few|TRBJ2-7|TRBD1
CASSKGQAYEQYF
TGTGCCAGCAGTAAGGGACAGGCCTACGAGCAGTACTTC
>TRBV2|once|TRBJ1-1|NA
CASKSSSPAEAFF
TGTGCCAGCAAAAGCTCGTCTCCGGCTGAAGCTTTCTTT
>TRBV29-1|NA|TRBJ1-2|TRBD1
CSANRGVYGYTF
TGCAGCGCCAACAGGGGCGTCTATGGCTACACCTTC
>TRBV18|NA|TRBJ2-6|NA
CASSPMGQANSGANVLTF
TGTGCCAGCTCACCAATGGGGCAGGCGAACTCTGGGGCCAACGTCCTGACTTTC
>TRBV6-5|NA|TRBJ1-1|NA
CASSYGGRVNTEAFF
TGTGCCAGCAGTTACGGGGGGAGAGTGAACACTGAAGCTTTCTTT